Listed here are 18 T cell receptor beta chains from one sample, sequenced in a study of blood T cell repertoires in COVID-19. Method: immunoSEQ multiplex PCR; TCRdb's copy keeps in-frame clones and lacks some. Among around 88,000 clones, roughly 88% were seen once, and the ten largest hold about 2.7%. The source material was peripheral blood. The receptors stem from an elderly woman with acute or convalescent COVID-19.

The V gene is TRBV15, the J gene TRBJ1-1; no reliable D call. CDR1 LNHNV and CDR2 YYDKDF come from the germline V gene (reference sequence). This CDR3 contains 14 residues. Trimming shortened V by 0 bases and J by 0 bases, and 5 bases separated the two germline ends. The CDR3 protein is CATSRDPVNTEAFF. As DNA, the CDR3 is TGTGCCACCAGCAGAGATCCGGTGAACACTGAAGCTTTCTTT. The complete variable domain, with remaining parts taken from reference TRBV15 and TRBJ1-1, reads DAMVIQNPRYQVTQFGKPVTLSCSQTLNHNVMYWYQQKSSQAPKLLFHYYDKDFNNEADTPDNFQSRRPNTSFCFLDIRSPGLGDTAMYLCATSRDPVNTEAFFGQGTRLTVV.

This chain joins TRBV19 and TRBJ2-1; TRBD1 matches 8 bases. Looked up from germline, CDR1 is LNHDA and CDR2 is SQIVND (reference sequence). V trimming: 4 bases; J trimming: 11 bases; junction bases outside the gene matches: 4. The CDR3 has 12 residues. For the CDR3, the DNA is TGTGCCAGTAGTACGGGACAGGTCAAGCAGTTCTTC. This sequence encodes CASSTGQVKQFF.

J is TRBJ2-2 and V is TRBV18; 7 bases are shared with TRBD2. The trim removed 6 bases at V and 2 bases at J, leaving 9 bases unmatched. Germline V lookup: CDR1 KGHSH, CDR2 LQKENI. CDR3 length equals 16 residues. Here the CDR3 reads CASSDPSGLNTGELFF. For the CDR3, the DNA is TGTGCCAGCTCGGACCCTAGCGGACTAAACACCGGGGAGCTGTTTTTT.

The CDR3 DNA is TGTGCCAGCAGCGTAGGTCTGAGGGGGCGGCTGAACACTGAAGCTTTCTTT. Protein: CASSVGLRGRLNTEAFF. The rearrangement links TRBV9 to TRBJ1-1, with 7 nucleotides matching TRBD1. The CDR3 is made up of 17 amino acids. The V and J ends lost 0 bases and 0 bases, in that order; junction bases with no gene match: 8. Per the germline V gene, CDR1 is SGDLS and CDR2 is YYNGEE.

The rearrangement uses TRBV5-5 and TRBJ1-3; D possibly corresponds to TRBD1 (6 bases). V was shortened by 4 bases and J by 1 base, with 9 bases between the two germline ends. Germline CDR1 SGHKS, CDR2 YYEKEE (reference sequence). CDR3 length equals 14 residues. CDR3 bases: TGTGCCAGCAGCCTAACAGGGTCTGGAAACACCATATATTTT. This gives the protein CASSLTGSGNTIYF. Supplemented by reference TRBV5-5 and TRBJ1-3, the full variable domain reads DAGVTQSPTHLIKTRGQQVTLRCSPISGHKSVSWYQQVLGQGPQFIFQYYEKEERGRGNFPDRFSARQFPNYSSELNVNALLLGDSALYLCASSLTGSGNTIYFGEGSWLTVV.

The chain recombines TRBV11-3 with TRBJ2-7; D unresolved. V was trimmed by 5 bases and J by 0 bases, leaving 11 bases between them. The CDR3 covers 14 residues. Germline V gives CDR1 SGHNT, CDR2 YENEEA. The DNA of the CDR3 is TGTGCCAGCAGCATTCACGGTAGCTCCTACGAGCAGTACTTC. Its protein is CASSIHGSSYEQYF.

To note about this clone: The same CDR3 arises from other DNA sequences in this sample as well. V and J are TRBV7-2 and TRBJ1-2, with 9 bases that match TRBD1. V lost 4 bases to trimming and J lost 4 bases; unmatched junction nucleotides: 1. This CDR3 contains 13 residues. Germline lookup yields CDR1 SGHTA and CDR2 FQGNSA. The CDR3 nucleotides are TGTGCCAGCAGCTCGGGACAGGGCTATGGCTACACCTTC. This encodes CASSSGQGYGYTF.

The chain links TRBV7-8 to TRBJ1-6, with 8 bases aligning to TRBD1. Trimming at V came to 5 bases and at J to 2 bases, leaving 11 bases not matched to a gene. Germline V gene sequence: CDR1 SGHVS, CDR2 FQNEAQ. This CDR3 comprises 18 residues. The CDR3 sequence: CASSPDPSGGAYNSPLHF. The CDR3 DNA reads TGTGCCAGCAGCCCGGATCCTTCAGGGGGCGCCTATAATTCACCCCTCCACTTT.

This clone was recorded only once. The chain has TRBV5-4 and TRBJ1-1, with D unresolved. This CDR3 comprises 13 residues. Germline lookup yields CDR1 SGHNT and CDR2 YYREEE (reference sequence). V gave up 0 bases and J gave up 1 base, with 4 bases separating them. In DNA form, the CDR3 reads TGTGCCAGCAGCTTGGGCGAGAACACTGAAGCTTTCTTT. Protein sequence: CASSLGENTEAFF. The full variable domain, completed using reference TRBV5-4 and TRBJ1-1, is ETGVTQSPTHLIKTRGQQVTLRCSSQSGHNTVSWYQQALGQGPQFIFQYYREEENGRGNFPPRFSGLQFPNYSSELNVNALELDDSALYLCASSLGENTEAFFGQGTRLTVV.

This chain links TRBV11-3 with TRBJ2-3; possibly TRBD2 for D (6 bases). V was clipped by 7 bases and J by 0 bases, with 8 bases between them. CDR1 and CDR2 (germline): SGHNT, YENEEA. The CDR3 runs to 13 residues. As DNA, the CDR3 is TGTGCCAGCAAAGCGGGTAGCACAGATACGCAGTATTTT. It codes for CASKAGSTDTQYF.

Concerning this clone: The same CDR3 is also encoded by other DNA sequences in this sample. The chain uses TRBV12-3 or TRBV12-4 and TRBJ1-1; D ambiguous. The V end lost 3 bases, the J end lost 1 base, and 6 bases lay between the germline ends. CDR3 length: 13 amino acids. In nucleotides, the CDR3 is TGTGCCAGCAGTTTTTCAGGGAACACTGAAGCTTTCTTT. Its protein is CASSFSGNTEAFF.

The gene calls are TRBV28 and TRBJ1-5; maybe TRBD1 (6 bases). This CDR3 is 15 amino acids long. The V end lost 7 bases, the J end lost 5 bases, and 18 bases lay between the germline ends. The germline gives CDR1 MDHEN, CDR2 SYDVKM. As DNA, the CDR3 is TGTGCCAGCACTCCTAGGGCAGGGGCTCATCAGCCCCAGCATTTT. This encodes CASTPRAGAHQPQHF.

This clone was observed once. The chain carries TRBV4-1 and TRBJ1-2; D gene uncertain. The V gene's germline CDR1 is MGHRA and CDR2 YSYEKL. V lost 4 bases and J 2 bases, leaving 11 bases between the germline ends. CDR3 length equals 14 residues. The CDR3 coding sequence is TGCGCCAGCAGCCGCAAAGCAATCAACTATGGCTACACCTTC. Residues: CASSRKAINYGYTF.

The CDR3: CASSQAGSTDTQYF. The CDR3 nucleotides are TGTGCCAGCAGCCAAGCCGGGAGCACAGATACGCAGTATTTT. This rearrangement joins TRBV3-1 (or the pseudogene TRBV3-2) to TRBJ2-3; D ambiguous. Germline values: CDR1 LGHDT, CDR2 YNNKEL (reference sequence). The V gene lost 1 base and the J gene lost 0 bases, with 5 bases spanning the gap. The CDR3 totals 14 residues.

For this clone: The same CDR3 can be traced to other DNA sequences in this sample. The rearrangement links TRBV5-1 to TRBJ1-2; 7 bases match TRBD1. Germline loops: CDR1 SGHRS, CDR2 YFSETQ. This CDR3 has 14 residues. With 0 bases clipped from V and 1 base from J, the junction kept 0 bases outside the gene matches. As DNA, the CDR3 is TGCGCCAGCAGCTTGGGACAGGGTAACTATGGCTACACCTTC. Protein sequence: CASSLGQGNYGYTF.

J is TRBJ2-7 and V is TRBV28; the match to TRBD2 covers 10 bases. Looked up from germline, CDR1 is MDHEN and CDR2 is SYDVKM. Trimming removed 2 bases from V and 1 base from J; junction bases left unmatched: 2. The CDR3 runs 15 residues. In DNA, the CDR3 is TGTGCCAGCAGTTTAGTTAGCGGGAGGTCCTACGAGCAGTACTTC. Its translation is CASSLVSGRSYEQYF.

The genes are TRBV5-1 and TRBJ1-6; TRBD1 aligns across 7 bases. CDR1 is SGHRS, CDR2 YFSETQ, per germline. V lost 0 bases and J lost 8; bases outside the gene matches: 5. The CDR3 consists of 15 residues. The CDR3 nucleotides are TGCGCCAGCAGCTTGGTGACAGGGATGGATTCACCCCTCCACTTT. It encodes CASSLVTGMDSPLHF.

V and J are TRBV29-1 and TRBJ2-1; D perhaps matches TRBD1 (5 bases). Trimming took 7 bases from V and 1 from J, leaving 14 bases between them. Germline lookup yields CDR1 SQVTM and CDR2 ANQGSEA. The CDR3 is 14 amino acids. The CDR3 protein is CSAPAAGSYNEQFF. The CDR3 DNA sequence: TGCAGCGCCCCGGCGGCAGGGTCCTACAATGAGCAGTTCTTC.